The table lists the clone carrying this TCR beta chain with a few counts. Antigen: not known. Compared with germline, one end of the junction differs, possibly owing to a read error. With duration under 3 months, ophthalmopathy was active: Clinical Activity Score at least 3, NOSPECS at least 4. This record comes from a study of T cells in Graves' hyperthyroidism and ophthalmopathy. Study-wide findings and caveats: The model foresaw ophthalmopathy a median about 6.1 months prior to onset.

TCR beta CDR3 sequences were amplified from RNA transcripts. With the HTBI primer set, the TCR CDR3 went through a first round of RT-PCR. TCRdb itself ran the multiplex PCR reads through MiXCR, one entry per CDR3 protein. The sample contains 500,000 or so distinct CDR3 sequences, 16% of which appear only once. Sequencing input: blood. This sequence originates from a woman younger than 45 with Graves' ophthalmopathy.

CDR3 amino acids: CASGLDYQQNTEAFF. Here the CDR3 DNA reads TGTGCCAGCGGCTTAGATTACCAACAGAACACTGAAGCTTTCTTT. This sequence joins TRBV11-2 and TRBJ1-1; D not certain. The CDR3 contains 15 residues. Germline CDR1 is SGHAT and CDR2 is FQNNGV.